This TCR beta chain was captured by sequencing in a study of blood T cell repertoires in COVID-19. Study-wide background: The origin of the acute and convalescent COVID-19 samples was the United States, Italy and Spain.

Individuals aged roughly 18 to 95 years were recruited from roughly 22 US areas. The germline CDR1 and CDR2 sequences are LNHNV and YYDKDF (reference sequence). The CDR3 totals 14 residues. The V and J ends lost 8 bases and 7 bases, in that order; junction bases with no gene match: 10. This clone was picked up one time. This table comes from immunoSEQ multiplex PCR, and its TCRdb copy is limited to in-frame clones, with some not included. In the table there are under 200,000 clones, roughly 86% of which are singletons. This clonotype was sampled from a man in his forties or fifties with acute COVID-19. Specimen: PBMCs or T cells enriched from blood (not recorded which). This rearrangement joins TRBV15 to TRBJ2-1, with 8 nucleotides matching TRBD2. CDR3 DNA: TGTGCCACCGCTGCGGGGGGAGGGAGAAATGAGCAGTTCTTC. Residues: CATAAGGGRNEQFF.